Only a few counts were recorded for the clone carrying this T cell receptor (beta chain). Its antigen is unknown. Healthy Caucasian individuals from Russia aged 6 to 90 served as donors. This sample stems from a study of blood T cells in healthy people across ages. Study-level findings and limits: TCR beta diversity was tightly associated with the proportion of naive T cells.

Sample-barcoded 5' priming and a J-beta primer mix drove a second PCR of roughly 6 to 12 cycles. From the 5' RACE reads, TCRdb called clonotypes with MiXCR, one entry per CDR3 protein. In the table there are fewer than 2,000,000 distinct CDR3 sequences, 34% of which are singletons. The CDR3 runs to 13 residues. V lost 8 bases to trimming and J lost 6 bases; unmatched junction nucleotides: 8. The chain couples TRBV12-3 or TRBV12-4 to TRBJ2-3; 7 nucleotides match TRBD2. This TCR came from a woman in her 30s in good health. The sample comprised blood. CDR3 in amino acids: CASLPGGRDTQYF. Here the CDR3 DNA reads TGTGCCAGCCTTCCGGGAGGTCGGGATACGCAGTATTTT.